The sequence of this T cell receptor beta chain was determined in a study of blood T cell repertoires in COVID-19. With V trimmed by 5 bases and J by 5 bases, 7 bases remained unmatched. CDR3 length: 14 amino acids. From germline, CDR1 is SGHNT and CDR2 YENEEA. TCRdb's copy holds only in-frame clones and misses some; the assay was immunoSEQ multiplex PCR. This sample carries hundreds of thousands of clones, 87% of them seen once, and the ten largest clones take about 6%. The sequenced sample was peripheral blood. V and J are TRBV11-3 and TRBJ2-5, with 8 bases fitting TRBD1. The clonotype comes from a woman between 45 and 60 years old with COVID-19, enrolled during active disease. CDR3 nucleotide sequence: TGTGCCAGCAGCCCCGACAGGGGTTGGGAGACCCAGTACTTC. Translated, it gives CASSPDRGWETQYF.